This T cell receptor beta chain was sequenced during a study of Graves' ophthalmopathy and Graves' hyperthyroidism. The CDR3 runs to 13 residues. V was shortened by 5 bases and J by 8 bases, with 10 bases between the two germline ends. CDR1 and CDR2 (germline): SGHTA, FQGNSA. RNA transcripts were the source from which TCR beta CDR3 regions were amplified. The first-round RT-PCR employed HTBI primers together with the Qiagen OneStep RT-PCR kit. A multiplex PCR was then performed as the second round. MiXCR, applied by TCRdb to the multiplex PCR reads, yields one record per CDR3 protein. Of some 350,000 distinct CDR3 sequences in the sample, about a sixth were seen once. This clonotype was recorded at least ten times. Among the exclusions were patients with other autoimmune diseases, uncontrolled infections, pregnancy or lactation. PBMCs came from approximately 10 ml of fresh peripheral blood.

The sample comprised peripheral blood. The TCR sequence derives from an adult woman with stable Graves' hyperthyroidism. The chain is built from TRBV7-2 and TRBJ2-6; perhaps TRBD1 as D (6 bases). The CDR3 DNA reads TGTGCCAGCAGCCTCGGACAGTCCAACGTCCTGACTTTC. It is translated as CASSLGQSNVLTF.